One T cell receptor beta chain is described in this entry. The target antigen is unknown. This entry is derived from a study of OX40 agonist ivuxolimab in advanced cancers. Overall study: Intravenous ivuxolimab at 0.01 to 10 mg/kg was given to patients every 2 weeks. With a range of roughly 20 to 80, age averaged roughly 60 years, and around 80% were male. Whole-study findings and limits: Both blood CD4+ and CD8+ T cells showed clonal growth by week 6 at 0.1 to 3.0 mg/kg.

Germline V gene data show CDR1 as MNHEY and CDR2 as SMNVEV (reference sequence). The ends lost 7 bases at V and 5 bases at J; junction bases unmatched: 8. The CDR3 spans 15 residues. Here immunoSEQ multiplex PCR was the method, and the copy in TCRdb shows in-frame clones only, minus some. This sample carries just over 35,000 clones, under 90% of them seen once, and the ten largest clones take approximately 18%. The sample consisted of CD4+ or CD8+ T cells sorted from blood, taken in a trial of the OX40 agonist ivuxolimab. This receptor was identified in an adult with an advanced solid tumor such as melanoma, head and neck, liver or kidney cancer. The V gene is TRBV27, the J gene TRBJ2-7, with 13 bases that match TRBD2. The CDR3 DNA follows: TGTGCCAGCACCACCGGGACTAGCGGGGCAAACGAGCAGTACTTC. Protein: CASTTGTSGANEQYF.